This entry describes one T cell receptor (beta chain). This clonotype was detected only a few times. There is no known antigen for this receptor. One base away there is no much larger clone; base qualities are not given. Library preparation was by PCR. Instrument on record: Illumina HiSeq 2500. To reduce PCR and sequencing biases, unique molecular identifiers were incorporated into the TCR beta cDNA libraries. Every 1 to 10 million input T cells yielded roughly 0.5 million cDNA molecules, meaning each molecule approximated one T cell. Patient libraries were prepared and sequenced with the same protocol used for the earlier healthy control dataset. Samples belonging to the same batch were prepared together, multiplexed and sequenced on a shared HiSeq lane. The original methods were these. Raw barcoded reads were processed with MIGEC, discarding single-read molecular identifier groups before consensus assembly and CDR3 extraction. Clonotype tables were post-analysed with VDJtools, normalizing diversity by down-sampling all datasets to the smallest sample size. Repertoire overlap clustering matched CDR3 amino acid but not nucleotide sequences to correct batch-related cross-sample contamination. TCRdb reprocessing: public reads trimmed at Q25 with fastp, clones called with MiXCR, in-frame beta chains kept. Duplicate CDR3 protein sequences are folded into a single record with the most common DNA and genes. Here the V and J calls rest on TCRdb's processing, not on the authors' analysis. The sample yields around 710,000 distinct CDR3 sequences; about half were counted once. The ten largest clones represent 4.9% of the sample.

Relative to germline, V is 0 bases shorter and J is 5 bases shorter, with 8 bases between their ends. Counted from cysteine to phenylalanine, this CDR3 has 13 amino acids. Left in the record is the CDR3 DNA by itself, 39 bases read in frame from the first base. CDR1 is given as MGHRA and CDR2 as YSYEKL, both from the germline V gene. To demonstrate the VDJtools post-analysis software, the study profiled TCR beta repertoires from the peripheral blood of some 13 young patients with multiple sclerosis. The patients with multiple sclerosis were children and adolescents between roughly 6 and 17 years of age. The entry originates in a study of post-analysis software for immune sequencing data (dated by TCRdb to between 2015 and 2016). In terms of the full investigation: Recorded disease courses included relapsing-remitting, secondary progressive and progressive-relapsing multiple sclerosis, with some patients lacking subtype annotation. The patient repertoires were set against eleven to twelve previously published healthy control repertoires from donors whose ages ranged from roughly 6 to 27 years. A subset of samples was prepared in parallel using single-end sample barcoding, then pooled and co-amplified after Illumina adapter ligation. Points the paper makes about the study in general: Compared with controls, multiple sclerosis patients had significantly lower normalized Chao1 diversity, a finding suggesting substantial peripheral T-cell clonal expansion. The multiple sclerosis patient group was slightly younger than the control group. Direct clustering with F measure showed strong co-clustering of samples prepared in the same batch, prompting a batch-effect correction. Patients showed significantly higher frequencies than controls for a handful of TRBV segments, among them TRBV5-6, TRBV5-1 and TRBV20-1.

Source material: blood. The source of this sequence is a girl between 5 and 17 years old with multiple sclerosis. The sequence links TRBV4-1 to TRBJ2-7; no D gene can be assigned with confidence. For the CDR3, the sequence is CASSQDPNDEQYF. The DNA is TGCGCCAGCAGCCAAGATCCCAATGACGAGCAGTACTTC.